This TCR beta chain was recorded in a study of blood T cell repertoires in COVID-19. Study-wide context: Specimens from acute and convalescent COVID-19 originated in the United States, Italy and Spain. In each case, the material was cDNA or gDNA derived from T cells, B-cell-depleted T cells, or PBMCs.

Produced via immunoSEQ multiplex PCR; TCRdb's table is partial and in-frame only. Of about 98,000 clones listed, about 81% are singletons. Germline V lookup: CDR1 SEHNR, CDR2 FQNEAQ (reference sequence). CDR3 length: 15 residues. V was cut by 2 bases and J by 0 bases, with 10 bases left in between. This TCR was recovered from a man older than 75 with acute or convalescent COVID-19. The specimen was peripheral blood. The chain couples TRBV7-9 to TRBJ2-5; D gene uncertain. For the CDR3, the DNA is TGTGCCAGCAGCTTACGGGTCCTGTACCAAGAGACCCAGTACTTC. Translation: CASSLRVLYQETQYF.